The 12 T cell receptor beta chains below come from one sample, sequenced in a study of blood T cell repertoires in COVID-19. This table comes from immunoSEQ multiplex PCR, and its TCRdb copy is limited to in-frame clones, with some not included. The sample consists of some 260,000 clones, 88% of them appearing once. The sequenced sample consisted of peripheral blood. These receptors came from a woman in her 30s with COVID-19, enrolled during active disease.

This chain connects TRBV19 to TRBJ1-2, with 9 bases identical to TRBD1. The germline V gene has CDR1 LNHDA and CDR2 SQIVND (reference sequence). The length of the CDR3 is 13 residues. Germline trimming cut 9 bases from V and 6 bases from J; bases unmatched to any gene: 8. The CDR3 DNA follows: TGTGCCAGCTCAAGGGGACAGGGTGATGGCTACACCTTC. This gives the protein CASSRGQGDGYTF.

The chain recombines TRBV3-1 (or the pseudogene TRBV3-2) with TRBJ1-5, with 9 bases that match TRBD1. After removal of 4 bases from V and 4 bases from J, the junction contained 2 bases not matched to a gene. The CDR3 is 14 amino acids. The germline CDR1 and CDR2 sequences are LGHDT and YNNKEL (reference sequence). Here the CDR3 reads CASSLGTGNQPQHF. CDR3 nucleotides: TGTGCCAGCAGCCTAGGGACAGGGAATCAGCCCCAGCATTTT.

This clone was seen a few times. CDR3 bases: TGTGCCAGCAGCCACCGCCTAGCGGGACGTGGTCGGACAGATACGCAGTATTTT. It yields the protein CASSHRLAGRGRTDTQYF. The V gene is TRBV11-3, the J gene TRBJ2-3; 9 bases agree with TRBD2. The V gene's germline CDR1 is SGHNT and CDR2 YENEEA. This CDR3 has 18 amino acids. The V and J ends lost 5 bases and 3 bases, in that order; junction bases with no gene match: 15.

V gene TRBV29-1 combines with J gene TRBJ1-1, with TRBD1 matching over 8 bases. Per germline, CDR1 SQVTM and CDR2 ANQGSEA. The CDR3 loop spans 14 amino acids. With V trimmed by 4 bases and J by 1 base, 5 bases remained unmatched. In nucleotides, the CDR3 is TGCAGCGTTGGTAGGGACAGGCAGAACACTGAAGCTTTCTTT. The encoded protein is CSVGRDRQNTEAFF.

The chain couples TRBV19 to TRBJ1-6; the D is unclear. Germline values: CDR1 LNHDA, CDR2 SQIVND (reference sequence). V lost 2 bases to trimming and J lost 11 bases, with 22 bases between them. There are 17 residues in the CDR3. DNA of the CDR3: TGTGCCAGTAGTATAATACGGGATCCCTCCAGCCAACCACCCCTCCACTTT. Amino acids: CASSIIRDPSSQPPLHF. Full variable domain (missing parts from reference TRBV19 and TRBJ1-6): DGGITQSPKYLFRKEGQNVTLSCEQNLNHDAMYWYRQDPGQGLRLIYYSQIVNDFQKGDIAEGYSVSREKKESFPLTVTSAQKNPTAFYLCASSIIRDPSSQPPLHFGNGTRLTVT.

This clone was seen just once. The genes are TRBV7-9 and TRBJ1-2; D gene ambiguous. The CDR3 runs 15 residues. CDR1 and CDR2 from the germline V gene are SEHNR and FQNEAQ (reference sequence). Trimming stripped 3 bases from V and 2 bases from J, with 13 bases between. The DNA of the CDR3 is TGTGCCAGCAGCTTTGGTGGGTCAGGAAACTATGGCTACACCTTC. Its protein product is CASSFGGSGNYGYTF. The whole variable domain, filled in from reference TRBV7-9 and TRBJ1-2, reads DTGVSQNPRHKITKRGQNVTFRCDPISEHNRLYWYRQTLGQGPEFLTYFQNEAQLEKSRLLSDRFSAERPKGSFSTLEIQRTEQGDSAMYLCASSFGGSGNYGYTFGSGTRLTVV.

The genes are TRBV6-5 and TRBJ1-2, with TRBD1 identical over 7 bases. The CDR3 consists of 14 residues. Germline assignment: CDR1 MNHEY and CDR2 SVGAGI. The junction had 11 bases not matched to a gene; V was cut back by 5 bases and J by 8 bases. The CDR3: CASSPTGPRRGYTF. The CDR3 region has the DNA TGTGCCAGCAGTCCGACAGGGCCCCGAAGGGGCTACACCTTC.

This sequence joins TRBV2 and TRBJ2-7, with D perhaps matching TRBD2 (6 bases). Germline V lookup: CDR1 SNHLY, CDR2 FYNNEI. V was pared by 4 bases and J by 2 bases, with 15 bases between. There are 15 residues in the CDR3. The CDR3 coding sequence is TGTGCCAGCAGTGTGGGGCGGGAAGGTCCCTACGAGCAGTACGTC. The encoded protein is CASSVGREGPYEQYV.

J is TRBJ2-4 and V is TRBV4-1, with TRBD1 identical over 7 bases. J lost 5 bases, V lost 1 base, and 8 bases had no gene match. Germline CDR1 MGHRA, CDR2 YSYEKL. There are 16 residues in the CDR3. The CDR3, as DNA: TGCGCCAGCAGCCAAGGACAGGGAAGGGCGGAAAACATTCAGTACTTC. Translated: CASSQGQGRAENIQYF.

V usage is TRBV7-8 and J usage is TRBJ1-1; D is ambiguous. CDR3 size: 16 residues. The germline V gene encodes CDR1 SGHVS and CDR2 FQNEAQ. Trimming took off 5 bases at V and 1 base at J, with 17 bases between the two ends. CDR3 bases: TGTGCCAGCAGCCCCCAGGTAGCGGGCACGAACACTGAAGCTTTCTTT. Translating gives CASSPQVAGTNTEAFF.

The chain couples TRBV6-6 to TRBJ1-5, with 7 bases matching TRBD1. The CDR3 loop spans 16 amino acids. Germline assignment: CDR1 MNHNY and CDR2 SVGAGI (reference sequence). V gave up 6 bases and J gave up 3 bases; unmatched junction bases: 11. The CDR3: CASSHPTGVTNQPQHF. The CDR3 region has the DNA TGTGCCAGCAGCCACCCCACAGGGGTCACCAATCAGCCCCAGCATTTT.

V is TRBV5-1 and J is TRBJ2-1, with 15 bases that match TRBD2. Germline CDR1 SGHRS, CDR2 YFSETQ. The CDR3 extends over 16 amino acids. The J segment lost 8 bases and the V segment lost 3 bases, leaving 6 bases of the junction unmatched. CDR3 DNA: TGCGCCAGCAGCTCCGGACTAGCGGGAGGGCGGGATGAGCAGTTCTTC. This sequence encodes CASSSGLAGGRDEQFF.